The rows below give T cell receptor beta chains drawn from one sample of a study of cytomegalovirus exposure and HLA in healthy donors. Sequencing used immunoSEQ multiplex PCR; TCRdb keeps in-frame clones, though not all of them. This table has roughly 120,000 clones, roughly 80% appearing once. Material for sequencing was PBMCs. These receptors were collected from a man aged 45-65 years in good health and CMV-seronegative. Both conserved end residues are part of each CDR3. The D gene is left open where the match is weak. Clone size is not always given. Where it is, it says once, few, many or a class for expanded clones.

D,V,size,J,CDR3,DNA
.,TRBV7-2,.,TRBJ1-1,CASSLGGGLGGTEAFF,TGTGCCAGCAGCTTAGGGGGCGGCTTGGGTGGTACTGAAGCTTTCTTT
TRBD2,TRBV19,.,TRBJ2-7,CASSLLASYEQYF,TGTGCCAGTAGCTTACTAGCGTCCTACGAGCAGTACTTC
.,TRBV13,.,TRBJ1-1,CASSPQVNTEAFF,TGTGCCAGCAGCCCTCAGGTGAACACTGAAGCTTTCTTT
.,TRBV9,.,TRBJ2-5,CASSVSETQQETQYF,TGTGCCAGCAGCGTAAGCGAAACCCAGCAAGAGACCCAGTACTTC
.,TRBV6-1,few,TRBJ1-4,CASRGGPTNEKLFF,TGTGCCAGCCGGGGGGGACCGACAAATGAAAAACTGTTTTTT
.,TRBV5-4,.,TRBJ2-3,CASSGLAITDTQYF,TGTGCCAGCAGCGGGCTAGCAATCACAGATACGCAGTATTTT
TRBD2,TRBV7-2,.,TRBJ2-1,CASSPWLAGGSYNEQFF,TGTGCCAGCAGTCCCTGGCTAGCGGGGGGCTCCTACAATGAGCAGTTCTTC
TRBD1,TRBV5-1,.,TRBJ1-3,CASSQGQGALGIYF,TGCGCCAGCAGCCAAGGACAGGGGGCGCTGGGCATATATTTT
.,TRBV29-1,.,TRBJ1-2,CSVGLGFGYTF,TGCAGCGTTGGCCTAGGTTTTGGCTACACCTTC
TRBD1,TRBV18,.,TRBJ2-2,CASTVIAGQGYIGELFF,TGTGCCAGCACTGTGATAGCCGGACAGGGATACATCGGGGAGCTGTTTTTT
.,TRBV7-3,.,TRBJ2-7,CASSLGQGTYEQYF,TGTGCCAGCAGCTTAGGCCAGGGTACCTACGAGCAGTACTTC
.,TRBV6-1,.,TRBJ2-3,CASSEVVSGTDTQYF,TGTGCCAGCAGTGAAGTGGTTAGCGGCACAGATACGCAGTATTTT
TRBD1,TRBV28,.,TRBJ1-4,CASSSSVNRGRTEKLFF,TGTGCCAGCAGTTCTAGCGTCAACAGGGGGCGGACTGAAAAACTGTTTTTT
.,TRBV11-2,.,TRBJ1-5,CASSFPGTGNQPQHF,TGTGCCAGCAGCTTTCCCGGGACTGGCAATCAGCCCCAGCATTTT
TRBD2,TRBV11-2,.,TRBJ2-4,CASSRLGTSGRAPGNIQYF,TGTGCCAGCAGCAGGCTCGGGACTAGCGGGAGGGCCCCCGGAAACATTCAGTACTTC
.,TRBV4-3,.,TRBJ2-3,CASSHPTVTDTQYF,TGCGCCAGCAGCCACCCAACAGTCACAGATACGCAGTATTTT
TRBD2,TRBV7-2,.,TRBJ2-5,CASGGTRQETQYF,TGTGCCAGCGGAGGGACTAGACAAGAGACCCAGTACTTC
.,TRBV7-2,.,TRBJ2-3,CASSPSTDTQYF,TGTGCCAGCAGCCCCTCCACAGATACGCAGTATTTT
.,TRBV7-8,few,TRBJ1-5,CASSSQGYDMGNQPQHF,TGTGCCAGCAGCTCACAGGGTTACGATATGGGCAATCAGCCCCAGCATTTT
.,TRBV30,once,TRBJ1-1,CAWSFLLSSTEAFF,TGTGCCTGGAGTTTTTTACTCTCGAGCACTGAAGCTTTCTTT
.,TRBV19,.,TRBJ1-1,CASRRQGLNTEAFF,TGTGCCAGTAGGAGGCAGGGTCTAAACACTGAAGCTTTCTTT
.,TRBV7-6,.,TRBJ2-7,CASSLRGSIRQIMDDEQYF,TGTGCCAGCAGTTTAAGGGGCTCAATTCGACAGATAATGGACGACGAGCAGTACTTC
.,TRBV6-6,few,TRBJ2-7,CASSYSSTRVYEQYF,TGTGCCAGCAGTTACTCTTCCACGCGGGTCTACGAGCAGTACTTC
TRBD2,TRBV5-4,.,TRBJ2-7,CASSLGSGRADEQYF,TGTGCCAGCAGCTTGGGGAGCGGGAGGGCCGACGAGCAGTACTTC
.,TRBV15,once,TRBJ2-3,CATSRGGAGPTADTQYF,TGTGCCACCAGCCGCGGAGGGGCCGGCCCTACAGCAGATACGCAGTATTTT
TRBD1,TRBV6-5,once,TRBJ1-2,CASSYSTGGFNYGYTF,TGTGCCAGCAGTTACTCGACAGGGGGCTTCAACTATGGCTACACCTTC